The rows below give T cell receptor beta chains drawn from one sample of a study of OX40 agonist ivuxolimab in advanced cancers. Using immunoSEQ multiplex PCR, the repertoire was profiled, and TCRdb retains in-frame clones only, with some absent. Among around 11,000 clones listed, roughly 80% were seen once. The material was CD4+ or CD8+ T cells sorted from blood, obtained in a trial of the OX40 agonist ivuxolimab. The receptors originated from an adult with an advanced solid tumor such as melanoma, head and neck, liver or kidney cancer. Both conserved end residues are part of each CDR3. A D gene is named only where the DNA matches it firmly. Rows give clone size only sometimes, using once, few, many, or a class for an expanded clone.

TRBJ2-1,NA,once,TRBV5-6,CASQGSFNEQFF,TGTGCCAGCCAAGGCAGTTTCAATGAGCAGTTCTTC
TRBJ1-2,NA,large,TRBV27,CASSLSAAEGGYTF,TGTGCCAGCAGTTTATCTGCCGCCGAAGGGGGCTACACCTTC
TRBJ1-5,NA,NA,TRBV4-1,CASSQDLYSNQPQHF,TGCGCCAGCAGCCAAGACTTATATAGCAATCAGCCCCAGCATTTT
TRBJ2-7,NA,NA,TRBV6-1,CASSFLAGNIYEQYF,TGTGCCAGCAGTTTCCTCGCAGGGAATATCTACGAGCAGTACTTC
TRBJ1-6,TRBD1,NA,TRBV7-6,CASSLTTGMNSPLHF,TGTGCCAGCAGTCTAACGACAGGGATGAATTCACCCCTCCACTTT
TRBJ2-7,NA,few,TRBV7-9,CASSLETGSYEQYF,TGTGCCAGCAGCTTAGAGACAGGCTCCTACGAGCAGTACTTC
TRBJ2-7,NA,once,TRBV7-8,CASSFERRTYEQYF,TGTGCCAGCAGCTTCGAGCGCAGGACCTACGAGCAGTACTTC
TRBJ2-5,NA,NA,TRBV7-7,CASSLGHLQETQYF,TGTGCTAGCAGCCTAGGACACCTCCAAGAGACCCAGTACTTC
TRBJ2-7,TRBD1,NA,TRBV5-6,CASSWQGAGSYEQYF,TGTGCCAGCAGCTGGCAGGGGGCTGGCTCCTACGAGCAGTACTTC
TRBJ1-5,NA,NA,TRBV11-2,CASSPTGLSNQPQHF,TGTGCCAGCAGCCCAACGGGGTTGAGCAATCAGCCCCAGCATTTT
TRBJ2-3,NA,NA,TRBV9,CASSSGGTDTQYF,TGTGCCAGCAGTAGCGGAGGCACAGATACGCAGTATTTT
TRBJ2-1,TRBD2,once,TRBV6-9,CASSYAGEGNEQFF,TGTGCCAGCAGTTACGCGGGAGAAGGGAATGAGCAGTTCTTC
TRBJ1-2,TRBD1,medium-sized,TRBV5-6,CASSFRTGKGYGYTF,TGTGCCAGCAGCTTTCGGACAGGAAAGGGCTATGGCTACACCTTC
TRBJ1-2,NA,NA,TRBV5-6,CASSLGGNGYTF,TGTGCCAGCAGCCTGGGAGGAAATGGCTACACCTTC
TRBJ2-2,NA,NA,TRBV5-6,CASSSSSFTGELFF,TGTGCCAGCAGCTCCTCTAGCTTTACCGGGGAGCTGTTTTTT
TRBJ1-2,TRBD1,NA,TRBV4-1,CASQGQGQGYTF,TGCGCCAGCCAAGGACAGGGGCAGGGCTACACCTTT
TRBJ2-7,NA,once,TRBV27,CASSPSRGPYEQYF,TGTGCCAGCAGCCCCAGTCGGGGGCCGTACGAGCAGTACTTC
TRBJ2-3,NA,NA,TRBV10-3,CAIRGPGEADTQYF,TGTGCCATCAGGGGGCCAGGGGAGGCAGATACGCAGTATTTT
TRBJ2-1,NA,NA,TRBV7-6,CASSFITGDTYNEQFF,TGCGCCAGCAGCTTTATCACGGGAGATACCTACAATGAGCAGTTCTTC
TRBJ2-5,TRBD1,NA,TRBV5-1,CASRAETGTGGVGETQYF,TGCGCCAGCAGAGCAGAGACCGGGACAGGGGGCGTCGGAGAGACCCAGTACTTC
TRBJ2-5,TRBD1,few,TRBV5-8,CASSTGQRAQETQYF,TGTGCCAGCAGCACGGGACAGCGAGCCCAAGAGACCCAGTACTTC
TRBJ2-5,TRBD2,NA,TRBV10-2,CASSLLAGVQETQYF,TGCGCCAGCAGCTTACTAGCGGGAGTACAAGAGACCCAGTACTTC
TRBJ2-3,NA,few,TRBV27,CASSPYGADTQYF,TGTGCCAGCAGCCCCTACGGAGCAGATACGCAGTATTTT
TRBJ1-3,NA,NA,TRBV6-6,CASTPTEGSSGNTIYF,TGTGCCAGCACCCCTACGGAGGGCAGCTCTGGAAACACCATATATTTT
TRBJ2-3,TRBD2,NA,TRBV7-9,CASSPQLGGAHTDTQYF,TGTGCCAGCAGCCCCCAGCTCGGGGGGGCACACACAGATACGCAGTATTTT
TRBJ2-7,NA,NA,TRBV27,CASSFFGGGTYEQYF,TGTGCCAGCAGTTTTTTCGGCGGGGGCACCTACGAGCAGTACTTC
TRBJ2-7,NA,NA,TRBV6-1,CASSEAAPEQYF,TGTGCCAGCAGTGAAGCCGCCCCCGAGCAGTACTTC
TRBJ2-6,NA,NA,TRBV5-4,CASSLPTSVSGANVLTF,TGTGCCAGCAGCTTACCTACGTCCGTCTCTGGGGCCAACGTCCTGACTTTC
TRBJ2-3,TRBD2,NA,TRBV10-3,CAIRAPLSGSADTQYF,TGTGCCATCAGAGCACCCCTAAGCGGGAGTGCAGATACGCAGTATTTT
TRBJ2-3,NA,NA,TRBV4-1,CASSQVVGTQDTQYF,TGCGCCAGCAGCCAAGTGGTCGGGACTCAGGATACGCAGTATTTT
TRBJ2-7,NA,NA,TRBV18,CASSIGKNGEQYF,TGTGCCAGCTCAATTGGAAAAAACGGGGAGCAGTACTTC
TRBJ1-2,TRBD1,large,TRBV4-1,CASSQDMGTGGAGGYTF,TGCGCCAGCAGCCAAGATATGGGGACAGGGGGCGCGGGTGGCTACACCTTC
TRBJ2-7,TRBD2,NA,TRBV6-1,CASRPGLADHEQYF,TGTGCCAGCAGGCCGGGACTAGCGGACCACGAGCAGTACTTC